These T cell receptor beta chains were read from a single sample in a study of blood T cell repertoires in COVID-19. Profiled with immunoSEQ multiplex PCR; TCRdb holds only in-frame clones, not every one. The table shows roughly 14,000 clones, with 87% occurring only once. The sequencing sample was made of peripheral blood. The origin of the receptors is a human donor in a cohort sampled during active COVID-19. Both conserved end residues are part of each CDR3. A D gene is named only where the DNA matches it firmly. Only some rows state a clone size, as once, few, many or a class for expanded clones.

>TRBJ2-7|-|TRBV11-2|12|-
CASSGQSYEQYF
TGTGCCAGCTCCGGACAGTCCTACGAGCAGTACTTC
>TRBJ1-2|-|TRBV5-1|13|TRBD1
CASSQGRGLGYTF
TGCGCCAGCAGCCAAGGCAGGGGGTTAGGCTACACCTTC
>TRBJ2-1|-|TRBV6-2/TRBV6-3|18|TRBD2
CASSTSGRSIPLGNEQFF
TGTGCCAGCAGTACTAGCGGGAGGTCGATACCTTTAGGCAATGAGCAGTTCTTC
>TRBJ1-6|-|TRBV2|16|-
CASRDIGRGGNSPLHF
TGTGCCAGCAGGGACATCGGCAGGGGTGGCAATTCACCCCTCCACTTT
>TRBJ1-5|-|TRBV27|19|-
CASSSSNSASGYSNQPQHF
TGTGCCAGCAGTTCCTCCAACTCAGCATCGGGATATAGCAATCAGCCCCAGCATTTT
>TRBJ1-5|-|TRBV7-9|15|TRBD1
CASSLAGGVNQPQHF
TGTGCCAGCAGCTTAGCAGGGGGCGTGAATCAGCCCCAGCATTTT
>TRBJ2-7|-|TRBV6-5|14|-
CASSYSGQSYEQYF
TGTGCCAGCAGTTACTCGGGCCAGTCCTACGAGCAGTACTTC
>TRBJ2-3|-|TRBV3-1/TRBV3-2|18|-
CASSQEGICCDSTDTQYF
TGTGCCAGCAGCCAGGAGGGGATTTGCTGCGATAGCACAGATACGCAGTATTTT
>TRBJ1-5|-|TRBV28|19|TRBD1
CASSSPQTGGEVWNQPQHF
TGTGCCAGCAGTTCCCCCCAGACAGGGGGGGAGGTATGGAATCAGCCCCAGCATTTT
>TRBJ2-1|-|TRBV19|20|-
CATRPNQGLWGAGYYNEQFF
TGTGCCACCCGACCTAACCAGGGGCTCTGGGGAGCGGGGTATTACAATGAGCAGTTCTTC
>TRBJ2-1|-|TRBV3-1/TRBV3-2|15|TRBD2
CASSLSGMVGNEQFF
TGTGCCAGCAGCCTCAGCGGGATGGTCGGGAATGAGCAGTTCTTC
>TRBJ2-1|-|TRBV3-1/TRBV3-2|16|TRBD2
CASSRSVGGIYNEQFF
TGTGCCAGCAGCCGGTCCGTGGGAGGGATCTACAATGAGCAGTTCTTC
>TRBJ1-5|-|TRBV6-5|12|-
CASSPPNQPQHF
TGTGCCAGCAGTCCCCCTAATCAGCCCCAGCATTTT
>TRBJ2-7|-|TRBV12-5|16|-
CASGLVGREASYEQYF
TGTGCTAGTGGTTTGGTCGGGCGGGAAGCCTCCTACGAGCAGTACTTC
>TRBJ2-3|-|TRBV24-1|17|TRBD1
CATSDWGTGSSTDTQYF
TGTGCCACCAGTGATTGGGGGACAGGTTCGAGCACAGATACGCAGTATTTT
>TRBJ2-3|-|TRBV10-3|14|TRBD1
CAMQGVFSTDTQYF
TGTGCCATGCAGGGGGTATTTAGCACAGATACGCAGTATTTT
>TRBJ1-6|-|TRBV28|15|-
CASSVSGGNNSPLHF
TGTGCCAGCAGTGTTTCGGGGGGAAATAATTCACCCCTCCACTTT
>TRBJ1-2|medium-sized|TRBV3-1/TRBV3-2|15|TRBD1
CASSQVSRGDYGYTF
TGTGCCAGCAGCCAAGTGAGCAGGGGGGACTATGGCTACACCTTC
>TRBJ2-1|-|TRBV29-1|14|-
CSVGGGHGNNEQFF
TGCAGCGTGGGGGGAGGACACGGCAACAATGAGCAGTTCTTC
>TRBJ2-4|-|TRBV14|20|TRBD2
CASSQGTSGRQVRKKNIQYF
TGTGCCAGCAGCCAAGGAACTAGCGGGAGGCAAGTACGAAAAAAAAACATTCAGTACTTC
>TRBJ1-6|-|TRBV28|15|-
CASSLRGSQNSPLHF
TGTGCCAGCAGTTTACGCGGCAGTCAGAATTCACCCCTCCACTTT
>TRBJ2-5|-|TRBV11-1|16|TRBD1
CASSLAGTVRGETQYF
TGTGCCAGCAGCTTAGCCGGGACAGTGCGTGGGGAGACCCAGTACTTC
>TRBJ2-7|-|TRBV19|14|TRBD1
CASSSGTGGDEQYF
TGTGCCAGTAGCTCCGGGACAGGGGGGGACGAGCAGTACTTC
>TRBJ2-5|-|TRBV2|14|TRBD1
CASRRDSIEETQYF
TGTGCCAGCAGACGGGACAGCATTGAAGAGACCCAGTACTTC
>TRBJ2-7|-|TRBV29-1|13|TRBD1
CSVGNRGPDEQYF
TGCAGCGTTGGGAACAGGGGGCCTGACGAGCAGTACTTC
>TRBJ2-2|-|TRBV13|16|TRBD2
CASSRGTSGRTGELFF
TGTGCCAGCAGTAGAGGGACTAGCGGGAGAACCGGGGAGCTGTTTTTT
>TRBJ1-4|few|TRBV3-1/TRBV3-2|13|-
CASSIKGDGKLFF
TGTGCCAGCAGCATTAAGGGGGATGGAAAACTGTTTTTT
>TRBJ2-3|-|TRBV7-9|12|-
CASSFVADTQYF
TGTGCCAGCAGCTTTGTGGCCGATACGCAGTATTTT
>TRBJ2-1|-|TRBV10-2|8|-
CASYPGFF
TGCGCCAGCTACCCCGGGTTCTTC
>TRBJ2-1|-|TRBV14|16|-
CASSVFGGVKYNEQFF
TGTGCCAGCAGCGTGTTCGGCGGGGTCAAATACAATGAGCAGTTCTTC
>TRBJ2-3|-|TRBV27|16|TRBD2
CASSPYSGSSTDTQYF
TGTGCCAGCAGTCCGTATAGCGGGAGTTCCACAGATACGCAGTATTTT
>TRBJ1-2|-|TRBV28|14|TRBD1
CASSETGGRYGYTF
TGTGCCAGCAGTGAGACAGGGGGCAGGTATGGCTACACCTTC
>TRBJ2-3|once|TRBV4-1|17|TRBD2
CASSQGGLAGSTDTQYF
TGCGCCAGCAGCCAAGGGGGACTAGCGGGAAGCACAGATACGCAGTATTTT
>TRBJ2-3|-|TRBV19|12|-
CASSPNTDTQYF
TGTGCCAGTAGTCCAAATACAGATACGCAGTATTTT
>TRBJ2-7|-|TRBV21-1|15|-
CASRDLVGRSYEQYF
TGTGCCAGCAGAGATCTGGTAGGGAGATCCTACGAGCAGTACTTC
>TRBJ1-4|-|TRBV3-1/TRBV3-2|15|-
CATGGWGDSFEKLFF
TGTGCCACGGGAGGCTGGGGCGATTCGTTTGAAAAACTGTTTTTT
>TRBJ2-7|-|TRBV29-1|11|-
CSVTAGYEQYF
TGCAGCGTAACCGCAGGCTACGAGCAGTACTTC
>TRBJ2-1|-|TRBV14|15|TRBD2
CASRLAGGDYNEQFF
TGTGCCAGCCGACTAGCGGGAGGAGACTACAATGAGCAGTTCTTC
>TRBJ1-1|-|TRBV18|15|TRBD1
CASSPPGTVNTEAFF
TGTGCCAGCTCACCACCAGGGACAGTGAACACTGAAGCTTTCTTT
>TRBJ2-1|-|TRBV9|16|-
CASSVDVRGKWNEQFF
TGTGCCAGCAGCGTAGATGTCCGGGGGAAATGGAATGAGCAGTTCTTC
>TRBJ2-2|-|TRBV12-5|15|TRBD1
CASGSGTANTGELFF
TGTGCTAGTGGCTCCGGGACAGCGAACACCGGGGAGCTGTTTTTT
>TRBJ2-1|-|TRBV6-2/TRBV6-3|12|-
CASSPTSNEQFF
TGTGCCAGCAGTCCCACTTCCAATGAGCAGTTCTTC
>TRBJ1-3|-|TRBV5-1|14|-
CASSQGDSGNTIYF
TGCGCCAGCAGCCAAGGAGACTCTGGAAACACCATATATTTT
>TRBJ1-1|-|TRBV11-2|15|-
CASSLARDSGTEAFF
TGTGCCAGCAGCTTAGCTAGGGACTCCGGCACTGAAGCTTTCTTT
>TRBJ2-5|few|TRBV6-6|13|TRBD1
CASSRGYQETQYF
TGTGCCAGCAGCAGGGGGTACCAAGAGACCCAGTACTTC
>TRBJ2-3|-|TRBV7-7|13|-
CASSRGSTDTQYF
TGTGCTAGCAGTCGAGGGAGCACAGATACGCAGTATTTT
>TRBJ2-3|-|TRBV5-4|13|TRBD2
CASSQGGTDTQYF
TGTGCCAGCAGCCAGGGAGGGACAGATACGCAGTATTTT
>TRBJ2-7|-|TRBV2|14|TRBD1
CASRRTGSSYEQYF
TGTGCCAGCAGGAGGACAGGGAGCTCCTACGAGCAGTACTTC
>TRBJ2-7|once|TRBV3-1/TRBV3-2|15|TRBD1
CASSQVSLDRDEQYF
TGTGCCAGCAGCCAAGTAAGTCTGGACAGGGACGAGCAGTACTTC